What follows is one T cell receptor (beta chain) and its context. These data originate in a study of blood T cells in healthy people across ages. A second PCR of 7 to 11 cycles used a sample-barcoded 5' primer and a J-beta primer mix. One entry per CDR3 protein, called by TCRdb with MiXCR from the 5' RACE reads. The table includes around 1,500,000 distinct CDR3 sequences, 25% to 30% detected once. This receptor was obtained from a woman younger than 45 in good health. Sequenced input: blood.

CDR3 in amino acids: CSGHHNEQFF. CDR3 coding DNA: TGCAGCGGGCACCACAATGAGCAGTTCTTC. The V and J genes are TRBV29-1 and TRBJ2-1; D is undetermined. Germline V lookup: CDR1 SQVTM, CDR2 ANQGSEA. The CDR3 length is 10 residues. Between the trimmed V and J ends, which lost 7 bases and 5 bases, there was a span of 6 bases.